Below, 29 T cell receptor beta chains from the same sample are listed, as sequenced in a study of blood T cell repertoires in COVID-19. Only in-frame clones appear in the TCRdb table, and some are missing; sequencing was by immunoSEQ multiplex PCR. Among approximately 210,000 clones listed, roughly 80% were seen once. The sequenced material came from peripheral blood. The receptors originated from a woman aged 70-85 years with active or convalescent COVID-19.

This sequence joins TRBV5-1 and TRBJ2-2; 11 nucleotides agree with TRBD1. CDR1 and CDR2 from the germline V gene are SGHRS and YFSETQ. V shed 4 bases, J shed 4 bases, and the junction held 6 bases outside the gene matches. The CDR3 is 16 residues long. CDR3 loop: CASSPGTGGSTGELFF. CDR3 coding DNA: TGCGCCAGCAGCCCCGGGACAGGGGGTAGCACCGGGGAGCTGTTTTTT. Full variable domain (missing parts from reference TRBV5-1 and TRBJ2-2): KAGVTQTPRYLIKTRGQQVTLSCSPISGHRSVSWYQQTPGQGLQFLFEYFSETQRNKGNFPGRFSGRQFSNSRSEMNVSTLELGDSALYLCASSPGTGGSTGELFFGEGSRLTVL.

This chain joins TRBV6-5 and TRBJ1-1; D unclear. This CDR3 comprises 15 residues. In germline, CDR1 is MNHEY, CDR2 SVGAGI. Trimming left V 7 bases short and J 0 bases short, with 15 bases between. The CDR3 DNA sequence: TGTGCCAGCAACCCCATGGGGAGATTGAACACTGAAGCTTTCTTT. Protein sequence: CASNPMGRLNTEAFF.

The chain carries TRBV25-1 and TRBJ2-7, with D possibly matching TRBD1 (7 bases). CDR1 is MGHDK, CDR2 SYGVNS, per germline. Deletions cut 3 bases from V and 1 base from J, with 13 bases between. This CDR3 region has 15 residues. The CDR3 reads CASSDATGTSYEQYF. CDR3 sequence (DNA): TGTGCCAGCAGTGACGCGACAGGGACTTCCTACGAGCAGTACTTC.

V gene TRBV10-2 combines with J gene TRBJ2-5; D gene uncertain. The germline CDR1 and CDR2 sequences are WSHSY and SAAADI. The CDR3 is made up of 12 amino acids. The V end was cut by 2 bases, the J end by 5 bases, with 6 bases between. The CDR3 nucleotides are TGCGCCAGCAGTGAGATCCTCGAGACCCAGTACTTC. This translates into CASSEILETQYF.

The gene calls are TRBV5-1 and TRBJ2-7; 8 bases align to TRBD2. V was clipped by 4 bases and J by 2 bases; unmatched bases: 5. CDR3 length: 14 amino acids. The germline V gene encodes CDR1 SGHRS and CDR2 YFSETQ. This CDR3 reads CASSQRGGTYEQYF. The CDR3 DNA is TGCGCCAGCAGCCAACGGGGGGGAACCTACGAGCAGTACTTC.

The CDR3 loop reads CASSYWGQGVNGYTF. The CDR3 DNA is TGTGCCAGCAGTTACTGGGGGCAGGGAGTTAATGGCTACACCTTC. This chain links TRBV6-5 with TRBJ1-2; a possible D gene is TRBD1 (6 bases). Germline CDR1 MNHEY, CDR2 SVGAGI. V dropped 1 base and J dropped 6 bases, with 15 bases sitting between them. The CDR3 has 15 amino acids.

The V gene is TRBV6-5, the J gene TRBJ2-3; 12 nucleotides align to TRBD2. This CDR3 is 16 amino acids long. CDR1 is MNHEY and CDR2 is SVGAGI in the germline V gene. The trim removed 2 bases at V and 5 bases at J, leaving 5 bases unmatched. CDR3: CASSYLAGGLGDTQYF. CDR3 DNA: TGTGCCAGCAGTTACCTAGCGGGAGGGTTGGGAGATACGCAGTATTTT.

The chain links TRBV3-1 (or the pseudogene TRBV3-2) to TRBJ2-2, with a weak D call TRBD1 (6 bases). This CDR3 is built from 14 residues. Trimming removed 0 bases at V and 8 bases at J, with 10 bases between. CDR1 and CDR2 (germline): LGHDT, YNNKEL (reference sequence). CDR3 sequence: CASSQEGGWGELFF. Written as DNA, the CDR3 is TGTGCCAGCAGCCAAGAAGGGGGATGGGGGGAGCTGTTTTTT.

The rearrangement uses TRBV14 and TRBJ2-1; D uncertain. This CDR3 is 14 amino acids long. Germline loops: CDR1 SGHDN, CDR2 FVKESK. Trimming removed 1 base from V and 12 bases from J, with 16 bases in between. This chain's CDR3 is CASSQVRVPVAQFF. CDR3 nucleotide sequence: TGTGCCAGCAGCCAAGTTCGGGTACCCGTGGCGCAGTTCTTC. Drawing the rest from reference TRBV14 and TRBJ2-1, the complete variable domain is EAGVTQFPSHSVIEKGQTVTLRCDPISGHDNLYWYRRVMGKEIKFLLHFVKESKQDESGMPNNRFLAERTGGTYSTLKVQPAELEDSGVYFCASSQVRVPVAQFFGPGTRLTVL.

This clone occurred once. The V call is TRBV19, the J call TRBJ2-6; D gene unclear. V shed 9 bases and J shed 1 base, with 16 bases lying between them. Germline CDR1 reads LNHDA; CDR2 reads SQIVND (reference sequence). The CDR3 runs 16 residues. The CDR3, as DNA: TGTGCCAGCAACCCGTTTTGGCAGTCTGGGGCCAACGTCCTGACTTTC. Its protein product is CASNPFWQSGANVLTF.

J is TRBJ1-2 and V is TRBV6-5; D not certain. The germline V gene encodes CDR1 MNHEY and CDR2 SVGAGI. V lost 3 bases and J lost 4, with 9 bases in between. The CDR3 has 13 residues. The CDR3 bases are TGTGCCAGCAGTTATGACGGACTCTATGGCTACACCTTC. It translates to CASSYDGLYGYTF.

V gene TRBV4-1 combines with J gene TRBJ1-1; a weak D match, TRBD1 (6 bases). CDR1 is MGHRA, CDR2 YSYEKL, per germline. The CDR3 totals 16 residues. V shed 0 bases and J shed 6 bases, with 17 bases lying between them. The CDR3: CASSQDREGGASEAFF. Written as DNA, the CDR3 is TGCGCCAGCAGCCAAGATAGGGAGGGGGGTGCGTCTGAAGCTTTCTTT.

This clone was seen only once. In DNA, the CDR3 is TGTGCCTGGAGGGCACCACAGGTGGGAAATGAAAAACTGTTTTTT. Amino acids: CAWRAPQVGNEKLFF. The rearrangement links TRBV30 to TRBJ1-4; D might be TRBD1 (5 bases). CDR1 is GTSNPN, CDR2 SVGIG, per germline (reference sequence). The V end lost 3 bases, the J end lost 5 bases, and 16 bases lay between the germline ends. The CDR3 covers 15 residues.

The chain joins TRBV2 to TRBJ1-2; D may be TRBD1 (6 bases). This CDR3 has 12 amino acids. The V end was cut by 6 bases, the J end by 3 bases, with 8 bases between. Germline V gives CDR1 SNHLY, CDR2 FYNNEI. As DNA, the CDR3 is TGTGCCAGCAGCCGGACAGACTATGGCTACACCTTC. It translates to CASSRTDYGYTF.

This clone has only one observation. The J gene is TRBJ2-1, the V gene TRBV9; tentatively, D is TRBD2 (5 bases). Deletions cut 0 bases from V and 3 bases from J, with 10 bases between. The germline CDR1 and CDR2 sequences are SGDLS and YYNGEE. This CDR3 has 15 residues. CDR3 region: CASSVGGNLYNEQFF. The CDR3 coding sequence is TGTGCCAGCAGCGTAGGAGGGAACCTCTACAATGAGCAGTTCTTC.

Here the CDR3 reads CASSLGGTSNTGELFF. The CDR3 nucleotides are TGTGCCAGCAGCTTAGGGGGGACTTCGAACACCGGGGAGCTGTTTTTT. V gene TRBV7-2 combines with J gene TRBJ2-2; TRBD2 might be the D (6 bases). V lost 1 base and J 0 bases, leaving 9 bases between the germline ends. Germline-derived CDR1 and CDR2 are SGHTA and FQGNSA. The CDR3 is 16 residues long.

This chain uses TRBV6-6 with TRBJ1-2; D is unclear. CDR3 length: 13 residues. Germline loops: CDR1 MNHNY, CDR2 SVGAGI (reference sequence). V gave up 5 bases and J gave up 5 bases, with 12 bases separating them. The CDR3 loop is CASSGGAWYGYTF. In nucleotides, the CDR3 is TGTGCCAGCAGTGGAGGTGCGTGGTATGGCTACACCTTC.

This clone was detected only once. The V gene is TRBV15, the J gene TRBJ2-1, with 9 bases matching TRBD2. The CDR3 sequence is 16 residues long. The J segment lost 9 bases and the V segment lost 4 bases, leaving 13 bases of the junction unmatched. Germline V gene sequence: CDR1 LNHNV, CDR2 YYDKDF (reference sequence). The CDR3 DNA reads TGTGCCACCAGCAAGTTGGGAGCGGGGGGCCTCGGTGAGCAGTTCTTC. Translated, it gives CATSKLGAGGLGEQFF.

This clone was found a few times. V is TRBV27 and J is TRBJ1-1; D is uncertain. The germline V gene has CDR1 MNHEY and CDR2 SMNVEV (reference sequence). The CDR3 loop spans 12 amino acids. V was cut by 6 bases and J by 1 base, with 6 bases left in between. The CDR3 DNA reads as TGTGCCAGCAGACGACAGAACACTGAAGCTTTCTTT. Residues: CASRRQNTEAFF.

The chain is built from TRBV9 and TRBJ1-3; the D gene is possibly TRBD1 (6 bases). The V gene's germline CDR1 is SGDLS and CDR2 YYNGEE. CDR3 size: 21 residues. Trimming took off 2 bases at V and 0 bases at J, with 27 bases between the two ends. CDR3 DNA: TGTGCCAGCAGCGTGGGGAGATCCGGGACACTATACCCTAACTCTGGAAACACCATATATTTT. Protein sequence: CASSVGRSGTLYPNSGNTIYF.

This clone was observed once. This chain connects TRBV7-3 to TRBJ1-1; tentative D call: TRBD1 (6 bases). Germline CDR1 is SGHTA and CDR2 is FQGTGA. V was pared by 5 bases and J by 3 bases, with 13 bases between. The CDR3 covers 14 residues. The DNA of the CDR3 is TGTGCCAGCAGCCCGACGGGACAAGACACTGAAGCTTTCTTT. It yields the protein CASSPTGQDTEAFF.

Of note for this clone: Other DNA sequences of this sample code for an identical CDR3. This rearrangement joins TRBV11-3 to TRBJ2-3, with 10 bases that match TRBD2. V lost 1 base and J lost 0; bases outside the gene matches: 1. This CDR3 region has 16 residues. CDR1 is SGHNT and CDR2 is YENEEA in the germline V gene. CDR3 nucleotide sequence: TGTGCCAGCAGCTTAGGGACTAGCGGTAGCACAGATACGCAGTATTTT. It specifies CASSLGTSGSTDTQYF.

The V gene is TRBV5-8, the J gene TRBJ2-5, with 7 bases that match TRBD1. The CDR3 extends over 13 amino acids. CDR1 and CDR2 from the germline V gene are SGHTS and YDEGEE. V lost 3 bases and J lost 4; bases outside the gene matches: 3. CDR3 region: CASSSTGRETQYF. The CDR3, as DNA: TGTGCCAGCAGCTCGACAGGGCGAGAGACCCAGTACTTC. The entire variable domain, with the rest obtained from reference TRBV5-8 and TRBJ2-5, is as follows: EAGVTQSPTHLIKTRGQQATLRCSPISGHTSVYWYQQALGLGLQFLLWYDEGEERNRGNFPPRFSGRQFPNYSSELNVNALELEDSALYLCASSSTGRETQYFGPGTRLLVL.

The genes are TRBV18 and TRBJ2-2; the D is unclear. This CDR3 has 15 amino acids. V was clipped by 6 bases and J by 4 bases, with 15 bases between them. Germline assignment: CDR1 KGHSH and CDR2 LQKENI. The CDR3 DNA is TGTGCCAGCTCGGCTACGAGGTCCGTCACCGGGGAGCTGTTTTTT. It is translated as CASSATRSVTGELFF.

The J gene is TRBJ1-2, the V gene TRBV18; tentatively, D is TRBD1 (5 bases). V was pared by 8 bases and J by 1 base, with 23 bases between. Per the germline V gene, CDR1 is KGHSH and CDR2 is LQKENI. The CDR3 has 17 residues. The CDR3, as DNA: TGTGCCAGCACTACAAACCCCCCCCAGGGTTATAACTATGGCTACACCTTC. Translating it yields CASTTNPPQGYNYGYTF.

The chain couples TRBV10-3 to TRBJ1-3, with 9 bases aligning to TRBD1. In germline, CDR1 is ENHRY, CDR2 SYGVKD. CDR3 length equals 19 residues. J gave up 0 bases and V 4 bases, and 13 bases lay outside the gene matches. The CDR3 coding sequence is TGTGCCATCAGTGTGGGTTGGACAGGGGCCGAGAACTCTGGAAACACCATATATTTT. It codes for CAISVGWTGAENSGNTIYF.

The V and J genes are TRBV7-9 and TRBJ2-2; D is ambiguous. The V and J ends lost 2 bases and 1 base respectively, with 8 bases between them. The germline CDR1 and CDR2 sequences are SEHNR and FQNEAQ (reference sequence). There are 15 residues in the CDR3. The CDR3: CASSLWLKNTGELFF. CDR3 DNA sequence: TGTGCCAGCAGCTTATGGCTCAAGAACACCGGGGAGCTGTTTTTT.

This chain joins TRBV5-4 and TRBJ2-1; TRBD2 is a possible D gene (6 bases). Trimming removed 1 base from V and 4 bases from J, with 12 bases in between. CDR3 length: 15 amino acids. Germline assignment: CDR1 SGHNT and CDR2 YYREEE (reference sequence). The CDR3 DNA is TGTGCCAGCAGCTTGCGGGCGGGGTCGTACAATGAGCAGTTCTTC. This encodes CASSLRAGSYNEQFF.

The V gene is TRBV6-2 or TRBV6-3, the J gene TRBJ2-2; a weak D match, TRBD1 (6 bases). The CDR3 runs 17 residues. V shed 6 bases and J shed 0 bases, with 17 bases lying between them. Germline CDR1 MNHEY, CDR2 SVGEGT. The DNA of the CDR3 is TGTGCCAGCAGCCAACAGGGTTGGGGAACGAACACCGGGGAGCTGTTTTTT. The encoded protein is CASSQQGWGTNTGELFF.